The clone carrying this TCR beta chain was seen a handful of times. The sample originates from a study of T-cell memory formation after mild COVID-19. TCRdb reanalysed the 5' RACE reads using MiXCR and keeps one entry per CDR3 protein. Of about 110,000 distinct CDR3 sequences detected, about 17% appear once; the ten largest clones hold roughly 27%. The source of this sequence is an adult woman who had mild COVID-19 (a few samples of this study predate the infection). Cell type and time point are not known. Sequenced material: PBMCs or a T cell subset sorted from them (not recorded which).

This CDR3 reads CASSQELMRADSTDTQYF. CDR3 coding DNA: TGTGCCAGCAGCCAAGAACTGATGAGAGCGGACAGCACAGATACGCAGTATTTT. This rearrangement joins TRBV3-1 to TRBJ2-3; weak D call: TRBD2 (5 bases). The CDR3 contains 18 residues. V lost 0 bases and J 0 bases, leaving 16 bases between the germline ends. Germline values: CDR1 LGHDT, CDR2 YNNKEL (reference sequence).